The present T cell receptor (beta chain) was sequenced within a study of cytomegalovirus exposure and HLA in healthy donors. Sequenced by immunoSEQ multiplex PCR; TCRdb stores in-frame clones only, minus some. The top ten clones hold roughly 0.66% of a sample with 110,000 or so clones, almost 96% of them seen once. CDR3 size: 13 residues. Trimming left V 7 bases short and J 6 bases short, with 16 bases between. CDR1 and CDR2 from the germline V gene are ENHRY and SYGVKD. This clone was recorded once. Sequencing used PBMCs. This receptor was obtained from a woman younger than 35 in good health and CMV-seronegative. The rearrangement links TRBV10-3 to TRBJ2-7, with D maybe TRBD1 (6 bases). Written as DNA, the CDR3 is TGTGCCATCAAGGGACAAATCAGAGGCGAGCAGTACTTC. This encodes CAIKGQIRGEQYF.